Presented here are 9 T cell receptor beta chains from one specimen sequenced in a study of response to subunit inactivated influenza vaccine. TCRdb independently ran MiXCR on the RT-PCR reads; one entry per CDR3 protein. The sample yields 610,000 or so distinct CDR3 sequences, 12% to 15% seen once. Sample: PBMCs from blood, taken roughly 12 days after vaccination. The receptor source for this set is a man in his forties or fifties who received an inactivated influenza vaccine.

This clonotype turned up a few times. The chain combines TRBV20-1 with TRBJ2-7, with D possibly being TRBD1 (5 bases). Trimming removed 0 bases from V and 5 bases from J, with 11 bases in between. The CDR3 has 13 amino acids. From germline, CDR1 is DFQATT and CDR2 SNEGSKA (reference sequence). CDR3 residues: CSARDLGRDEQYF. DNA of the CDR3: TGCAGTGCTAGAGATCTGGGCAGGGACGAGCAGTACTTC.

This clonotype was counted between two and nine times. This chain connects TRBV18 to TRBJ2-1, with D possibly being TRBD1 (5 bases). The CDR3 contains 14 residues. Germline V CDR1 and CDR2: KGHSH, LQKENI. V dropped 6 bases and J dropped 5 bases, with 14 bases sitting between them. For the CDR3, the DNA is TGTGCCAGCTCTCAAGGGGCCTCTAACAATGAGCAGTTCTTC. This sequence encodes CASSQGASNNEQFF. The full variable domain, its missing parts supplied by reference TRBV18 and TRBJ2-1, is NAGVMQNPRHLVRRRGQEARLRCSPMKGHSHVYWYRQLPEEGLKFMVYLQKENIIDESGMPKERFSAEFPKEGPSILRIQQVVRGDSAAYFCASSQGASNNEQFFGPGTRLTVL.

Many counts were recorded for this clonotype. The J gene is TRBJ2-1, the V gene TRBV12-3 or TRBV12-4, with 10 positions matching TRBD2. This CDR3 comprises 14 residues. V shed 9 bases and J 5 bases; nucleotides not matched to a gene: 7. This CDR3 reads CASILAGVHNEQFF. The CDR3 DNA is TGTGCCAGTATTCTAGCGGGAGTACACAATGAGCAGTTCTTC.

This clonotype was seen only a few times. This chain connects TRBV10-3 to TRBJ2-7; 7 bases match TRBD2. The CDR3 runs to 13 residues. With V trimmed by 4 bases and J by 7 bases, 7 bases remained unmatched. Germline V gene data show CDR1 as ENHRY and CDR2 as SYGVKD. The CDR3 region is CAISGGKAGEQYF. In nucleotides, the CDR3 is TGTGCCATCAGTGGAGGGAAAGCGGGGGAGCAGTACTTC.

V usage is TRBV15 and J usage is TRBJ2-7, with a tentative D call TRBD1 (5 bases). Germline CDR1 reads LNHNV; CDR2 reads YYDKDF (reference sequence). Trimming shortened V by 5 bases and J by 3 bases, and 11 bases separated the two germline ends. This CDR3 has 13 amino acids. CDR3 sequence reads: CATSPGLFYEQYF. DNA of the CDR3: TGTGCCACCAGCCCAGGGTTATTCTACGAGCAGTACTTC.

This clonotype was seen more than once but under ten times. The V gene is TRBV3-1, the J gene TRBJ2-1, with 12 bases aligning to TRBD2. Germline loops: CDR1 LGHDT, CDR2 YNNKEL (reference sequence). V gave up 3 bases and J gave up 4 bases; unmatched junction bases: 7. This CDR3 is 17 amino acids long. CDR3 sequence: CASSHDKLAGGYNEQFF. In DNA, the CDR3 is TGTGCCAGCAGCCACGACAAACTAGCGGGGGGTTACAATGAGCAGTTCTTC.

The J gene is TRBJ2-2, the V gene TRBV20-1; D not certain. The CDR3 contains 13 residues. Looked up from germline, CDR1 is DFQATT and CDR2 is SNEGSKA (reference sequence). Trimming stripped 5 bases from V and 10 bases from J, with 17 bases between. Here the CDR3 DNA reads TGCAGTGCTCCCCGGCAAGCCACATCGGAGCTGTTTTTT. It specifies CSAPRQATSELFF.

This clonotype showed up just a few times. The V gene is TRBV4-3, the J gene TRBJ1-2; D call uncertain. V lost 4 bases and J lost 4, with 16 bases in between. Germline V gene lookup returns CDR1 LGHNA and CDR2 YSLEER. The CDR3 contains 15 residues. Here the CDR3 reads CASSRDSDGSYGYTF. The CDR3 DNA is TGCGCCAGCAGCCGAGATAGTGATGGGTCCTATGGCTACACCTTC.

This clonotype was detected only a few times. The chain employs TRBV10-2 and TRBJ1-1; the D gene is possibly TRBD1 (6 bases). Per germline, CDR1 WSHSY and CDR2 SAAADI. Trimming removed 6 bases from V and 10 bases from J, with 18 bases in between. This CDR3 comprises 13 residues. CDR3 DNA: TGCGCCAGCAGAGATCAACAGGGTTTTAGAGCTTTCTTT. Its protein is CASRDQQGFRAFF.